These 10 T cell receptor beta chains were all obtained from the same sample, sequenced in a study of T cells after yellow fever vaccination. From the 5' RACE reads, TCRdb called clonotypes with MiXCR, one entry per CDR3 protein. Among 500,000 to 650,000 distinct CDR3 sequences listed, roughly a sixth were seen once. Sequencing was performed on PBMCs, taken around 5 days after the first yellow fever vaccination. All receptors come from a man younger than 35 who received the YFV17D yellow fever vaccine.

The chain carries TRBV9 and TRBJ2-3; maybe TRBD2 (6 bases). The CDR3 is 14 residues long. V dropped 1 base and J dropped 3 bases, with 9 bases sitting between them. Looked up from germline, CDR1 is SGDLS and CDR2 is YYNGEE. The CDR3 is CASSVRERTDTQYF. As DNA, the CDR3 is TGTGCCAGCAGCGTACGGGAGCGAACAGATACGCAGTATTTT.

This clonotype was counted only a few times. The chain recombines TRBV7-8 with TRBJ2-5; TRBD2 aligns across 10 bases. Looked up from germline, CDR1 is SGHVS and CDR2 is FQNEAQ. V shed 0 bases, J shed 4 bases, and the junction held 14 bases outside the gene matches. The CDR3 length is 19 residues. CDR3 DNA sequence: TGTGCCAGCAGCTTAGCTCGAGTGGGACTAGCGTTTTTAGGAGAGACCCAGTACTTC. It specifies CASSLARVGLAFLGETQYF.

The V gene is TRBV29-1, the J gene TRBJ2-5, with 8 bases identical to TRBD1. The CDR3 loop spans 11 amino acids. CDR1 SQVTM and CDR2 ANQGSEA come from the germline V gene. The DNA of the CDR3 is TGCCCCGACAGGGGCGGGGAGACCCAGTACTTC. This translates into CPDRGGETQYF.

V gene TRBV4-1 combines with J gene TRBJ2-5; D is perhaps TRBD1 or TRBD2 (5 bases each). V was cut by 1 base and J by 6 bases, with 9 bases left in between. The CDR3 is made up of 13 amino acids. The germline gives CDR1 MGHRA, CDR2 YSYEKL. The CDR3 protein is CASSQVGTKTQYF. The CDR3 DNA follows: TGCGCCAGCAGCCAAGTTGGGACCAAGACCCAGTACTTC.

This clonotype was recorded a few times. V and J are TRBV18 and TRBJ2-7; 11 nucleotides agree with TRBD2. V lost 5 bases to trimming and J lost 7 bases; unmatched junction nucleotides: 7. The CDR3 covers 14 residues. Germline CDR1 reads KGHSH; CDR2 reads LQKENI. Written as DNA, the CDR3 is TGTGCCAGCTCAGGGACTAGCGGCAGTAAGGAGCAGTACGTC. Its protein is CASSGTSGSKEQYV.

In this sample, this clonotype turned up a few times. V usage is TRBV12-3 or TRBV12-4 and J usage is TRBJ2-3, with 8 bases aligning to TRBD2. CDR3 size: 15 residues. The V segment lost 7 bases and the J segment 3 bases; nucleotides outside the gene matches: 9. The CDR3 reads CASNLFGGGTDTQYF. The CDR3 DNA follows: TGTGCCAGCAACCTGTTCGGGGGGGGGACAGATACGCAGTATTTT.

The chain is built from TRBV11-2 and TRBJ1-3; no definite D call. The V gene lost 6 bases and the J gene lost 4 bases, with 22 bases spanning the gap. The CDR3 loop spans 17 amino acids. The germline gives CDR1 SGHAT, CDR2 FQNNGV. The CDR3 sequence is CASSHKNYPTSGNTIYF. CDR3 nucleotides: TGTGCCAGCAGTCACAAGAACTATCCAACGTCGGGAAACACCATATATTTT.

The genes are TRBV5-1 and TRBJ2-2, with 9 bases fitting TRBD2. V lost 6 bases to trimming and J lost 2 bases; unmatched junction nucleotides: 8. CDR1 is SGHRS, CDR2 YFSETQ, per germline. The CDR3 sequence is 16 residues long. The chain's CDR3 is CASKPAGGQNTGELFF. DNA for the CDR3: TGCGCCAGCAAGCCAGCGGGGGGCCAAAACACCGGGGAGCTGTTTTTT.

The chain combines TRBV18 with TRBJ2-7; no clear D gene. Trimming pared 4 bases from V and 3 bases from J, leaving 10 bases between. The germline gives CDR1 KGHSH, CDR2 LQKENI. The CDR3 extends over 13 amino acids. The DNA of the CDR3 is TGTGCCAGCTCACGCGGTCAGAACTACGAGCAGTACTTC. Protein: CASSRGQNYEQYF.

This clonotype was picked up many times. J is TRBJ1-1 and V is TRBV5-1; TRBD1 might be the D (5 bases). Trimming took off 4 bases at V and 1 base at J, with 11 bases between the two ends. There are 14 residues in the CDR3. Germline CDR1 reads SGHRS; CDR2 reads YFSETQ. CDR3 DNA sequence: TGCGCCAGCAGCCCGGATACAGGGAACACTGAAGCTTTCTTT. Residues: CASSPDTGNTEAFF.